The rows below give T cell receptor beta chains drawn from one sample of a study of vaccination effects on CD4 cells after COVID-19. These TCRs are of unknown antigen specificity. Generated by immunoSEQ multiplex PCR, the TCRdb table keeps only in-frame clones and is missing some. The sample records roughly 25,000 clones, 73% being singletons. This specimen was CD4+ T cells from PBMCs cultured with SARS-CoV-2 spike peptides, taken before COVID-19 vaccination. These receptors came from a human donor who received a COVID-19 vaccine. Each CDR3 is given with its conserved first and last residue. The D gene is left open where the match is weak. Clone size appears in some rows only: once, few, many, or a class for an expanded clone.

J gene	clone size	V gene	D gene	CDR3 protein	CDR3 DNA
TRBJ2-1	.	TRBV5-6	TRBD2	CASGGGLAVEQFF	TGTGCCAGCGGGGGGGGACTAGCGGTTGAGCAGTTCTTC
TRBJ1-5	.	TRBV7-8	.	CASSFDRNQPQHF	TGTGCCAGCAGCTTCGACAGGAATCAGCCCCAGCATTTT
TRBJ2-7	.	TRBV11-2	TRBD1	CASSLIRDRGRHPEQYF	TGTGCCAGCAGCCTCATAAGGGACAGGGGGCGTCATCCCGAGCAGTACTTC
TRBJ2-3	medium-sized	TRBV19	.	CASSIDDWGSSPADTQYF	TGTGCCAGTAGTATAGATGATTGGGGGTCCTCACCTGCAGATACGCAGTATTTT
TRBJ2-7	few	TRBV6-9	.	CASSYMRLSSSYEQYF	TGTGCCAGCAGTTATATGCGACTCTCGAGCTCCTACGAGCAGTACTTC
TRBJ2-3	.	TRBV12-3/TRBV12-4	.	CASRGGRTQYF	TGTGCCAGCAGGGGTGGTAGGACGCAGTATTTT
TRBJ1-3	few	TRBV19	.	CASTLSGNTIYF	TGTGCCAGTACCCTATCTGGAAACACCATATATTTT
TRBJ1-3	.	TRBV5-1	.	CASSLEGLSSGNTIYF	TGCGCCAGCAGCCTGGAGGGTCTTAGCTCTGGAAACACCATATATTTT
TRBJ2-7	few	TRBV5-4	TRBD2	CASSWSAGGLYEQYF	TGTGCCAGCAGTTGGTCAGCGGGGGGGTTATACGAGCAGTACTTC
TRBJ2-7	.	TRBV10-2	.	CASRVVHEQYF	TGCGCCAGCAGGGTGGTCCACGAGCAGTACTTC
TRBJ1-4	.	TRBV3-1/TRBV3-2	TRBD1	CASSPGTGATNEKLFF	TGTGCCAGCAGTCCCGGGACAGGGGCTACTAATGAAAAACTGTTTTTT
TRBJ1-6	.	TRBV6-4	.	CASSDSFRSTPLHF	TGTGCCAGCAGTGACTCGTTTAGGAGCACACCCCTCCACTTT
TRBJ2-2	.	TRBV16	TRBD2	CASSQSGAGGELFF	TGTGCCAGCAGCCAATCCGGAGCGGGAGGGGAGCTGTTTTTT
TRBJ1-4	.	TRBV7-9	.	CASSVRGVGEKLFF	TGTGCCAGCAGCGTACGAGGGGTAGGGGAAAAACTGTTTTTT
TRBJ2-2	.	TRBV24-1	.	CATSAGTNTGELFF	TGTGCCACCAGTGCAGGGACGAACACCGGGGAGCTGTTTTTT
TRBJ2-3	.	TRBV7-9	.	CASSPEGGQDTQYF	TGTGCCAGCAGCCCGGAGGGGGGTCAAGATACGCAGTATTTT
TRBJ2-1	.	TRBV29-1	.	CSARQSYNNEQFF	TGCAGCGCCCGACAGAGTTACAACAATGAGCAGTTCTTC
TRBJ2-1	once	TRBV5-1	TRBD1	CASIPGGTGGLNEQFF	TGCGCCAGCATCCCCGGTGGGACAGGGGGCTTAAATGAGCAGTTCTTC
TRBJ1-6	few	TRBV14	.	CASSPGYNSPLHF	TGTGCCAGCAGCCCGGGGTATAATTCACCCCTCCACTTT
TRBJ2-1	.	TRBV4-1	.	CASSLSGRAVDEQFF	TGCGCCAGCAGCCTCTCGGGTAGGGCAGTGGATGAGCAGTTCTTC
TRBJ2-7	.	TRBV6-6	.	CASIRGNGYEQYF	TGTGCCAGCATTCGTGGGAATGGATACGAGCAGTACTTC
TRBJ1-5	.	TRBV18	.	CASSPTSNQPQHF	TGTGCCAGCTCACCGACTAGCAATCAGCCCCAGCATTTT
TRBJ2-7	.	TRBV11-2	.	CASSLVDWNYEQYF	TGTGCCAGCAGCTTAGTCGACTGGAACTACGAGCAGTACTTC
TRBJ1-6	.	TRBV13	.	CASSFDPSGAGNSPLHF	TGTGCCAGCAGCTTTGACCCCTCGGGGGCCGGTAATTCACCCCTCCACTTT
TRBJ1-1	.	TRBV18	.	CASSTEDGNTEAFF	TGTGCCAGCTCAACAGAGGACGGGAACACTGAAGCTTTCTTT
TRBJ1-6	.	TRBV5-4	TRBD1	CASRQIGQGFSYNSPLHF	TGTGCCAGCCGACAGATTGGACAGGGTTTCTCCTATAATTCACCCCTCCACTTT
TRBJ1-1	.	TRBV6-5	.	CASSSFSRGNTEAFF	TGTGCCAGCAGTTCCTTCTCCAGGGGTAACACTGAAGCTTTCTTT
TRBJ2-1	.	TRBV29-1	.	CSVEERAPYNEQFF	TGCAGCGTTGAAGAGCGGGCCCCCTACAATGAGCAGTTCTTC
TRBJ2-6	.	TRBV6-4	.	CASSRGNGANVLTF	TGTGCCAGCAGTAGGGGGAATGGGGCCAACGTCCTGACTTTC
TRBJ2-7	once	TRBV20-1	.	CSAADSYEQYF	TGCAGTGCCGCTGACTCCTACGAGCAGTACTTC
TRBJ2-7	.	TRBV7-9	.	CASSFGSYEQYF	TGTGCCAGCAGCTTCGGTAGTTACGAGCAGTACTTC
TRBJ1-1	.	TRBV2	.	CASTLDGNTEAFF	TGTGCCAGCACCTTGGATGGAAACACTGAAGCTTTCTTT
TRBJ2-5	.	TRBV3-1/TRBV3-2	.	CASSQEEVGGAETQYF	TGTGCCAGCAGCCAAGAGGAGGTGGGCGGGGCAGAGACCCAGTACTTC
TRBJ1-2	.	TRBV4-1	.	CASSQAAGTQVYGYTF	TGCGCCAGCAGCCAAGCCGCCGGGACACAAGTCTATGGCTACACCTTC
TRBJ2-7	.	TRBV3-1/TRBV3-2	.	CASSQVAGRRDEQYF	TGTGCCAGCAGCCAAGTGGCAGGGAGGAGGGACGAGCAGTACTTC
TRBJ2-7	.	TRBV7-2	.	CASSLEGSPYYEQYF	TGTGCCAGCAGCTTAGAGGGCTCCCCCTACTACGAGCAGTACTTC
TRBJ2-7	.	TRBV7-9	TRBD2	CASSPSWREGSYEQYF	TGTGCCAGCAGCCCCTCTTGGCGGGAGGGTTCCTACGAGCAGTACTTC
TRBJ1-2	.	TRBV11-2	.	CASSSGGYGYTF	TGTGCCAGCAGCTCCGGGGGCTATGGCTACACCTTC
TRBJ1-2	.	TRBV5-1	.	CASSSYDSFYGYTF	TGCGCCAGCAGCTCGTATGACAGCTTCTATGGCTACACCTTC
TRBJ2-6	.	TRBV27	.	CASRRDGDMLTSGANVLTF	TGTGCCAGCAGGAGGGATGGGGACATGCTTACGTCTGGGGCCAACGTCCTGACTTTC
TRBJ2-1	.	TRBV10-3	TRBD2	CAIRGGELDEQFF	TGTGCCATCCGGGGGGGGGAGCTCGATGAGCAGTTCTTC
TRBJ2-7	.	TRBV5-1	.	CASTSQGMGEQYF	TGCGCCAGCACCAGCCAGGGGATGGGGGAGCAGTACTTC
TRBJ2-7	few	TRBV10-3	.	CAISDPRGPGDEQYF	TGTGCCATCAGTGACCCCCGCGGTCCAGGGGACGAGCAGTACTTC
TRBJ2-7	.	TRBV18	.	CASSVTTVGKGGSYEQYF	TGTGCCAGCTCAGTCACAACGGTTGGGAAAGGGGGCTCCTACGAGCAGTACTTC
TRBJ1-1	.	TRBV7-9	.	CASSLGHLNTEAFF	TGTGCCAGCAGCTTAGGGCATTTGAACACTGAAGCTTTCTTT
TRBJ2-1	.	TRBV5-6	.	CASSLVDYNNEQFF	TGTGCCAGCAGCTTGGTGGACTATAACAATGAGCAGTTCTTC
TRBJ2-2	.	TRBV7-9	TRBD2	CASSFPGGGTTGELFF	TGTGCCAGCAGCTTCCCGGGGGGGGGCACCACCGGGGAGCTGTTTTTT
TRBJ2-7	.	TRBV27	TRBD1	CASRTLTGGKSEQYF	TGTGCCAGCAGGACCTTGACAGGGGGGAAAAGCGAGCAGTACTTC
TRBJ2-7	once	TRBV11-3	.	CASSLDWSGMSEQYF	TGTGCCAGCAGCTTAGATTGGTCAGGGATGTCCGAGCAGTACTTC
TRBJ1-1	.	TRBV18	.	CASSPPGFNRVNTEAFF	TGTGCCAGCTCACCACCGGGGTTTAACAGAGTGAACACTGAAGCTTTCTTT
TRBJ2-3	.	TRBV11-2	.	CASSLDQGATDTQYF	TGTGCCAGCAGCTTAGATCAAGGGGCCACAGATACGCAGTATTTT
TRBJ2-2	.	TRBV5-1	.	CASSSYEGVGTGELFF	TGCGCCAGCAGCTCGTATGAGGGAGTCGGCACCGGGGAGCTGTTTTTT
TRBJ2-1	.	TRBV5-1	.	CASSLGGTSSYNEQFF	TGCGCCAGCAGCTTGGGGGGGACGTCCTCCTACAATGAGCAGTTCTTC
TRBJ1-2	few	TRBV29-1	.	CSVDPQGSTSSYGYTF	TGCAGCGTTGACCCACAGGGTTCCACTTCCAGCTATGGCTACACCTTC
TRBJ2-7	.	TRBV6-5	.	CASESISSPYEQYF	TGTGCCAGCGAATCGATCTCGAGCCCGTACGAGCAGTACTTC
TRBJ1-6	once	TRBV6-6	.	CASLQDSYNSPLHF	TGTGCCAGCTTGCAGGACTCCTATAATTCACCCCTCCACTTT
TRBJ1-2	.	TRBV4-2	.	CASSQSGTVNGYTF	TGTGCCAGCAGCCAGTCCGGGACGGTAAATGGCTACACCTTC
TRBJ2-5	.	TRBV7-8	TRBD2	CASSHVSGGETQYF	TGTGCCAGCAGCCACGTGTCGGGGGGGGAGACCCAGTACTTC
TRBJ2-7	.	TRBV2	TRBD2	CASRGLAAVGEQYF	TGTGCCAGCAGGGGACTAGCGGCAGTAGGAGAGCAGTACTTC